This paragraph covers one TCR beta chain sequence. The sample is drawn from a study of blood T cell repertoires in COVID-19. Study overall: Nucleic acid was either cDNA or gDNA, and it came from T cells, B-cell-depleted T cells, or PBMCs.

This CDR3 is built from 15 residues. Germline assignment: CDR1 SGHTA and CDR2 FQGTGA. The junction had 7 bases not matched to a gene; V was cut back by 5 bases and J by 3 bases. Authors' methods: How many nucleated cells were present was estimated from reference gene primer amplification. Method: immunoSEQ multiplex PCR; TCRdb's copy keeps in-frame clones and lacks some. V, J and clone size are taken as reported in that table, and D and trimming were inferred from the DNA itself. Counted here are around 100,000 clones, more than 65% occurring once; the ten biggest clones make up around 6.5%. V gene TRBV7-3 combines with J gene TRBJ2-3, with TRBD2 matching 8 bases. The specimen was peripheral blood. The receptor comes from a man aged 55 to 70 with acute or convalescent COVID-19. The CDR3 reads CASSTRGGGTDTQYF. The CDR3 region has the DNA TGTGCCAGCAGCACCCGGGGGGGCGGAACAGATACGCAGTATTTT.